A single sample is the source of the 11 T cell receptor beta chains below, sequenced in a study of blood T cells in healthy people across ages. Then a second PCR, running roughly 7 to 11 cycles, was carried out with a sample-barcoded 5' primer and a J-beta primer mix. TCRdb reprocessed the 5' RACE reads via MiXCR and lists one record per CDR3 protein. The sample records approximately 700,000 distinct CDR3 sequences, roughly 30% being singletons. Sample: blood. Every receptor here comes from a woman of 80 years or more in good health.

This clonotype was detected a few times. The chain recombines TRBV6-5 with TRBJ2-7; D possibly corresponds to TRBD2 (6 bases). The CDR3 runs 16 residues. The germline V gene has CDR1 MNHEY and CDR2 SVGAGI. V lost 6 bases and J 7 bases, leaving 25 bases between the germline ends. The CDR3 spells CASRLLGTPRGNEQYF. The CDR3, as DNA: TGTGCCAGCAGACTCCTCGGGACTCCCCGGGGCAATGAGCAGTACTTC.

This clonotype occurred once. The chain carries TRBV29-1 and TRBJ2-7, with 10 bases lining up with TRBD2. The V gene's germline CDR1 is SQVTM and CDR2 ANQGSEA. V trimming: 2 bases; J trimming: 2 bases; junction bases outside the gene matches: 0. CDR3 length: 13 amino acids. The CDR3 DNA sequence: TGCAGCGTTGAACTAGCGGGGGCCTACGAGCAGTACTTC. Protein: CSVELAGAYEQYF.

About this clonotype: This may be a read error: a much more frequent sequence differs by one nucleotide. V and J are TRBV27 and TRBJ1-6, with 10 bases identical to TRBD1. Trimming took 7 bases from V and 16 from J; bases not matched to a gene: 19. Germline CDR1 is MNHEY and CDR2 is SMNVEV (reference sequence). The CDR3 has 16 residues. Here the CDR3 reads CASTPLAGQGWSSLHF. The CDR3 DNA reads TGTGCCAGCACCCCTCTAGCGGGACAGGGGTGGTCATCTCTCCACTTT.

This clonotype was picked up many times. The chain joins TRBV10-3 to TRBJ2-1; 9 nucleotides line up with TRBD1. Germline CDR1 ENHRY, CDR2 SYGVKD. V dropped 3 bases and J dropped 6; count of bases not matched to a gene: 9. The CDR3 has 16 amino acids. The DNA for the CDR3 is TGTGCCATCAGTGACCTCGACAGGGGGTCGGGCAATGAGCAGTTCTTC. Amino acids: CAISDLDRGSGNEQFF.

The gene calls are TRBV29-1 and TRBJ2-5, with 12 bases aligning to TRBD2. Germline V CDR1 and CDR2: SQVTM, ANQGSEA. CDR3 length: 14 amino acids. V was pared by 6 bases and J by 5 bases, with 7 bases of the junction left unmatched. CDR3 sequence: CSVFGLAGRETQYF. CDR3 DNA sequence: TGCAGCGTCTTTGGACTAGCGGGACGGGAGACCCAGTACTTC.

The chain joins TRBV5-1 to TRBJ2-5, with D perhaps matching TRBD2 (6 bases). There are 15 residues in the CDR3. Germline values: CDR1 SGHRS, CDR2 YFSETQ. Trimming took 4 bases from V and 2 from J, leaving 15 bases between them. The CDR3 DNA reads TGCGCCAGCAGCCGGGAGCCGGGACGGCAAGAGACCCAGTACTTC. Protein sequence: CASSREPGRQETQYF. Combining the CDR3 with reference TRBV5-1 and TRBJ2-5 gives the whole variable domain KAGVTQTPRYLIKTRGQQVTLSCSPISGHRSVSWYQQTPGQGLQFLFEYFSETQRNKGNFPGRFSGRQFSNSRSEMNVSTLELGDSALYLCASSREPGRQETQYFGPGTRLLVL.

Ten or more counts support this clonotype. V is TRBV20-1 and J is TRBJ2-1; D is possibly TRBD1 or TRBD2 (5 bases each). Looked up from germline, CDR1 is DFQATT and CDR2 is SNEGSKA (reference sequence). The CDR3 length is 14 residues. The V end was cut by 1 base, the J end by 4 bases, with 11 bases between. The CDR3 protein is CSARVRENYNEQFF. CDR3 DNA: TGCAGTGCTAGAGTCAGGGAGAATTACAATGAGCAGTTCTTC.

In its sample, this clonotype was seen many times. The genes are TRBV19 and TRBJ2-1; D unclear. CDR1 LNHDA and CDR2 SQIVND come from the germline V gene (reference sequence). CDR3 size: 12 residues. V was cut by 3 bases and J by 8 bases, with 8 bases left in between. CDR3 bases: TGTGCCAGTAGTATGAGTGCACATGAGCAGTTCTTC. This gives the protein CASSMSAHEQFF.

This chain uses TRBV11-2 with TRBJ1-3; 12 nucleotides line up with TRBD1. Germline V gene lookup returns CDR1 SGHAT and CDR2 FQNNGV. This CDR3 is 24 amino acids long. V was pared by 2 bases and J by 0 bases, with 23 bases of the junction left unmatched. CDR3 DNA sequence: TGTGCCAGCAGCTTATATATCGGGACAGGGGGCAACCCTTCTCGTCCTCTCTCTGGAAACACCATATATTTT. This gives the protein CASSLYIGTGGNPSRPLSGNTIYF.

This chain uses TRBV10-3 with TRBJ1-1; D unresolved. CDR3 size: 13 residues. Germline values: CDR1 ENHRY, CDR2 SYGVKD. V was cut by 4 bases and J by 5 bases, with 11 bases left in between. In DNA, the CDR3 is TGTGCCATCAGTGGGGAAATCGGGACTGAAGCTTTCTTT. Protein sequence: CAISGEIGTEAFF.

The genes are TRBV29-1 and TRBJ2-1; D not certain. This CDR3 region has 13 residues. CDR1 and CDR2 from the germline V gene are SQVTM and ANQGSEA. V dropped 0 bases and J dropped 6 bases, with 9 bases sitting between them. The CDR3 nucleotides are TGCAGCGTTGAAGATCAGACGAGCAATGAGCAGTTCTTC. It encodes CSVEDQTSNEQFF.